In its sample, the clone carrying this TCR beta chain was seen once. As yet, its antigen is unknown. At one of its ends the junction is not consistent with the germline gene, which may arise from a read error. Using its own MiXCR run on the 5' RACE reads, TCRdb lists one record per CDR3 protein. This table has roughly 80,000 distinct CDR3 sequences, 5.8% appearing once. From germline, CDR1 is SGHRS and CDR2 YFSETQ. The CDR3 contains 15 residues. This specimen comes from a study of neurological immune-mediated disorders. Turning to the study itself: Multiple sclerosis patients numbered approximately 35, of whom some 31 were relapsing-remitting and 3 secondary progressive. Study-wide results and limits: The greatest TCR clonal expansion occurred in HTLV-1-associated myelopathy and the least in multiple sclerosis, which fell below healthy controls. Sharing of CDR3 amino acid sequences among expanded clones across subjects was absent, suggesting private repertoires in all groups.

Described time point: longitudinal time-point 2. The unsorted libraries originated from 2 million PBMCs kept at -80 C. The origin of this receptor is a woman aged 60 to 75 with multiple sclerosis. Sequencing input: PBMCs. This sequence joins TRBV5-1 and TRBJ1-1; 9 bases match TRBD1. The CDR3 region has the DNA TGCGCCAGCAGCGCCTTGACAGGGGGAAACACTGGAGCTTTCTTT. This codes for CASSALTGGNTGAFF.